These 13 T cell receptor beta chains share one sample of origin, sequenced in a study of cytomegalovirus exposure and HLA in healthy donors. The PCR was carried out with 60 Vbeta primers and 13 Jbeta primers. Measured with immunoSEQ multiplex PCR; TCRdb has only the in-frame clones, and not every one. The repertoire holds 150,000 to 200,000 clones, around 83% seen once, with more than 2% in the top ten. Sequenced material: PBMCs. The receptors stem from a man between 18 and 29 years old in good health and CMV-seropositive.

This chain uses TRBV11-2 with TRBJ1-2; TRBD1 aligns across 9 bases. The junction had 4 bases not matched to a gene; V was cut back by 4 bases and J by 4 bases. The CDR3 has 14 amino acids. Per germline, CDR1 SGHAT and CDR2 FQNNGV. CDR3 in DNA: TGTGCCAGCAGCTGGGACAGGGCGGGCTATGGCTACACCTTC. Encoded protein: CASSWDRAGYGYTF.

This clone appeared a single time. The genes are TRBV9 and TRBJ2-3; TRBD2 aligns across 13 bases. The V and J ends lost 2 bases and 4 bases, in that order; junction bases with no gene match: 1. The CDR3 has 15 residues. Germline V gene data show CDR1 as SGDLS and CDR2 as YYNGEE. CDR3 loop: CASSVTSGGADTQYF. CDR3 sequence (DNA): TGTGCCAGCAGCGTCACTAGCGGGGGGGCAGATACGCAGTATTTT.

The chain recombines TRBV2 with TRBJ1-1; D not certain. This CDR3 region has 14 residues. The V gene lost 6 bases and the J gene lost 1 base, with 12 bases spanning the gap. Germline lookup yields CDR1 SNHLY and CDR2 FYNNEI. CDR3 bases: TGTGCCAGCAGCCCCCTGGGCAAGAACACTGAAGCTTTCTTT. It translates to CASSPLGKNTEAFF.

This chain uses TRBV6-6 with TRBJ1-1; the match to TRBD1 covers 8 bases. Per germline, CDR1 MNHNY and CDR2 SVGAGI (reference sequence). Trimming cost V 4 bases and J 4 bases; bases outside gene matches: 8. This CDR3 comprises 15 residues. CDR3 sequence reads: CASSWRQGSTTEAFF. In DNA form, the CDR3 reads TGTGCCAGCAGTTGGAGACAGGGGTCAACCACTGAAGCTTTCTTT.

Of note for this clone: At one of its ends the junction is not consistent with the germline gene, which may arise from a read error. The identical CDR3 is also encoded by other nucleotide sequences in the sample. The chain combines TRBV2 with TRBJ1-5; weak D call: TRBD1 (5 bases). CDR1 SNHLY and CDR2 FYNNEI come from the germline V gene. This CDR3 comprises 13 residues. The CDR3 region has the DNA TGTGCCAGTGACAGAGATAGCAATCAGCCCCAACATTTT. The encoded protein is CASDRDSNQPQHF.

CDR3 amino acids: CASRRTGQETQYF. The CDR3 DNA sequence: TGTGCCAGCAGACGGACAGGCCAAGAGACCCAGTACTTC. This chain connects TRBV27 to TRBJ2-5; 7 bases are shared with TRBD1. Per germline, CDR1 MNHEY and CDR2 SMNVEV (reference sequence). There are 13 residues in the CDR3. With V trimmed by 6 bases and J by 1 base, 2 bases remained unmatched.

The V gene is TRBV7-6, the J gene TRBJ1-4, with TRBD1 matching over 7 bases. The CDR3 runs to 14 residues. V shed 5 bases and J 6 bases; nucleotides not matched to a gene: 6. CDR1 is SGHVS and CDR2 is FNYEAQ in the germline V gene. This chain's CDR3 is CASSRQGSYEKLFF. CDR3 DNA: TGTGCCAGCAGCAGACAGGGATCCTATGAAAAACTGTTTTTT.

This clone appeared once. CDR3 bases: TGTGCCAGCAGCGTAGGACAGTATCAGCCCCAGCATTTT. Amino acid sequence: CASSVGQYQPQHF. The genes are TRBV9 and TRBJ1-5; D is perhaps TRBD1 (5 bases). The V end was cut by 0 bases, the J end by 5 bases, with 6 bases between. Per the germline V gene, CDR1 is SGDLS and CDR2 is YYNGEE. The CDR3 runs 13 residues.

The gene calls are TRBV7-6 and TRBJ1-1; tentatively, D is TRBD1 (6 bases). This CDR3 is 18 amino acids long. From germline, CDR1 is SGHVS and CDR2 FNYEAQ. Trimming took off 5 bases at V and 1 base at J, with 23 bases between the two ends. CDR3 loop: CASSPRSGVPSANTEAFF. In DNA, the CDR3 is TGTGCCAGCAGCCCCCGTTCAGGGGTTCCTTCCGCGAACACTGAAGCTTTCTTT.

This chain connects TRBV6-1 to TRBJ1-4; no clear D. The germline gives CDR1 MNHNS, CDR2 SASEGT. Deletions cut 7 bases from V and 1 base from J, with 7 bases between. The CDR3 runs to 13 residues. DNA of the CDR3: TGTGCCAGCACAGGCAGAACTAATGAAAAACTGTTTTTT. Translation: CASTGRTNEKLFF.

This clone occurred once. The chain links TRBV15 to TRBJ1-6, with a tentative D call TRBD1 (5 bases). Germline V gene sequence: CDR1 LNHNV, CDR2 YYDKDF (reference sequence). The CDR3 contains 14 residues. The V and J ends lost 11 bases and 9 bases respectively, with 20 bases between them. The CDR3 DNA reads TGTGCCGTGCGTAGGGGAGGGGAAGGTTCACCCCTCCACTTT. This codes for CAVRRGGEGSPLHF. Together with reference TRBV15 and TRBJ1-6, the CDR3 gives the full variable domain: DAMVIQNPRYQVTQFGKPVTLSCSQTLNHNVMYWYQQKSSQAPKLLFHYYDKDFNNEADTPDNFQSRRPNTSFCFLDIRSPGLGDTAMYLCAVRRGGEGSPLHFGNGTRLTVT.

The V gene is TRBV7-8, the J gene TRBJ1-6; 7 bases line up with TRBD1. The CDR3 contains 16 residues. Germline loops: CDR1 SGHVS, CDR2 FQNEAQ. The ends lost 5 bases at V and 6 bases at J; junction bases unmatched: 10. CDR3: CASSKRQGLANSPLHF. The DNA for the CDR3 is TGTGCCAGCAGCAAGAGACAGGGTCTTGCTAATTCACCCCTCCACTTT.

The V call is TRBV6-1, the J call TRBJ2-1; TRBD1 might be the D (6 bases). The CDR3 spans 13 residues. The V and J ends lost 4 bases and 5 bases respectively, with 9 bases between them. CDR1 MNHNS and CDR2 SASEGT come from the germline V gene. The chain's CDR3 is CASSGTVNNEQFF. CDR3 DNA: TGTGCCAGCAGTGGGACAGTTAACAATGAGCAGTTCTTC.